The next 10 T cell receptor beta chains were all read from a single sample in a study of CD8+CD57+ T cells in acquired aplastic anemia. Genomic DNA constituted the template upon which TCR beta VDJ and CDR3 profiling was performed. TCRdb passed the reads through MiXCR, listing each CDR3 protein once. This repertoire shows fewer than 250,000 distinct CDR3 sequences, 40% to 50% found once; its top ten account for 7.8%. CD8+CD57+ cell expansion, shown by flow cytometry, had occurred in the patients selected for sequencing. Input material: sorted CD4+, CD8+, or CD8+CD57+ T cells (not recorded which) from PBMCs. These receptors were collected from a human donor with aplastic anemia.

J is TRBJ1-2 and V is TRBV7-2; D is perhaps TRBD1 (5 bases). The CDR3 totals 14 residues. Germline loops: CDR1 SGHTA, CDR2 FQGNSA. Trimming stripped 3 bases from V and 2 bases from J, with 10 bases between. The CDR3 sequence is CASSFRDSNYGYTF. The CDR3 DNA reads TGTGCCAGCAGCTTCCGGGACTCGAACTATGGCTACACCTTC.

In its sample, this clonotype was seen a few times. The CDR3 region has the DNA TGTGCCAGCAGTGACAACTTGAACAATGAGCAGTTCTTC. Translated: CASSDNLNNEQFF. The chain has TRBV27 and TRBJ2-1; D call uncertain. The V and J ends lost 5 bases and 5 bases respectively, with 10 bases between them. In germline, CDR1 is MNHEY, CDR2 SMNVEV (reference sequence). This CDR3 region has 13 residues.

This clonotype was seen repeatedly, ten times or more. V and J are TRBV5-1 and TRBJ2-2; 9 nucleotides match TRBD2. CDR1 and CDR2 (germline): SGHRS, YFSETQ. The CDR3 runs to 17 residues. Trimming took 0 bases from V and 0 from J; bases not matched to a gene: 3. DNA for the CDR3: TGCGCCAGCAGCTTGGGGACTAGCGAAACGAACACCGGGGAGCTGTTTTTT. Amino acid sequence: CASSLGTSETNTGELFF.

At least ten counts were recorded for this clonotype. The rearrangement uses TRBV5-6 and TRBJ1-1; the D gene is possibly TRBD1 (5 bases). CDR1 is SGHDT and CDR2 is YYEEEE in the germline V gene. The CDR3 consists of 16 residues. The V and J ends lost 5 bases and 0 bases respectively, with 17 bases between them. CDR3 sequence reads: CASRYTGVFLNTEAFF. Here the CDR3 DNA reads TGTGCCAGCAGGTATACAGGAGTTTTCTTGAACACTGAAGCTTTCTTT. Full variable domain (outside the CDR3, taken from reference TRBV5-6 and TRBJ1-1): DAGVTQSPTHLIKTRGQQVTLRCSPKSGHDTVSWYQQALGQGPQFIFQYYEEEERQRGNFPDRFSGHQFPNYSSELNVNALLLGDSALYLCASRYTGVFLNTEAFFGQGTRLTVV.

The V and J genes are TRBV9 and TRBJ2-7; D is unclear. The CDR3 spans 15 residues. Germline V gene data show CDR1 as SGDLS and CDR2 as YYNGEE. Deletions cut 0 bases from V and 2 bases from J, with 12 bases between. CDR3 nucleotides: TGTGCCAGCAGCGTAGTAAGGGCAATAACCTACGAGCAGTACTTC. Translation: CASSVVRAITYEQYF. The complete variable domain, with remaining parts taken from reference TRBV9 and TRBJ2-7, reads DSGVTQTPKHLITATGQRVTLRCSPRSGDLSVYWYQQSLDQGLQFLIQYYNGEERAKGNILERFSAQQFPDLHSELNLSSLELGDSALYFCASSVVRAITYEQYFGPGTRLTVT.

This chain links TRBV6-1 with TRBJ1-4; D not resolved. The CDR3 runs 15 residues. Germline V gene lookup returns CDR1 MNHNS and CDR2 SASEGT. The V end lost 2 bases, the J end lost 3 bases, and 10 bases lay between the germline ends. The CDR3 sequence is CASSEQDGSNEKLFF. CDR3 sequence (DNA): TGTGCCAGCAGTGAACAGGACGGTTCTAATGAAAAACTGTTTTTT.

About this clonotype itself: One end of the junction does not line up with germline, which may come from a read error. V gene TRBV5-1 combines with J gene TRBJ1-4, with D perhaps TRBD1 (5 bases). This CDR3 is 15 amino acids long. In germline, CDR1 is SGHRS, CDR2 YFSETQ. CDR3 residues: CASSKWDLRDEKLFF. DNA for the CDR3: TGTGCCAGCAGCAAATGGGACCTCAGGGATGAAAAACTGTTTTTT.

This clonotype was detected many times. This rearrangement joins TRBV9 to TRBJ2-2; D gene uncertain. There are 14 residues in the CDR3. Between the trimmed V and J ends, which lost 0 bases and 1 base, there was a span of 4 bases. From germline, CDR1 is SGDLS and CDR2 YYNGEE. CDR3 sequence reads: CASSVGQNTGELFF. As DNA, the CDR3 is TGTGCCAGCAGCGTAGGCCAGAACACCGGGGAGCTGTTTTTT.

V is TRBV7-2 and J is TRBJ1-2, with 8 positions matching TRBD1. V lost 5 bases to trimming and J lost 5 bases; unmatched junction nucleotides: 4. The CDR3 totals 13 residues. CDR1 SGHTA and CDR2 FQGNSA come from the germline V gene. The CDR3, as DNA: TGTGCCAGCAGCCCAGGGGGCAGGTATGGCTACACCTTC. It codes for CASSPGGRYGYTF.

The chain is built from TRBV29-1 and TRBJ2-3, with TRBD2 matching 12 bases. The CDR3 is 17 amino acids. Germline-derived CDR1 and CDR2 are SQVTM and ANQGSEA. Losses at the gene ends were 3 bases for V and 1 base for J; bases not matched to a gene: 8. The CDR3: CSVEVDLAGGRTDTQYF. DNA of the CDR3: TGCAGCGTTGAGGTGGATCTAGCGGGGGGGCGCACAGATACGCAGTATTTT.